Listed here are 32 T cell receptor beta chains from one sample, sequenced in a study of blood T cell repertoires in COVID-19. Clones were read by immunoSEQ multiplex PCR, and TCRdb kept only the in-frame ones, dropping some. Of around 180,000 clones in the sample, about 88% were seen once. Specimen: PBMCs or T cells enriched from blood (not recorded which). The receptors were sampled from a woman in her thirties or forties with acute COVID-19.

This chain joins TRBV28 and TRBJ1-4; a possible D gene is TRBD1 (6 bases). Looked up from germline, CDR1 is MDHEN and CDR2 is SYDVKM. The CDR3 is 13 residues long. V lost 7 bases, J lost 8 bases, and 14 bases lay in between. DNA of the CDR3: TGTGCCAGCACCCGCGGGGGCGACGAAAAACTGTTTTTT. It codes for CASTRGGDEKLFF.

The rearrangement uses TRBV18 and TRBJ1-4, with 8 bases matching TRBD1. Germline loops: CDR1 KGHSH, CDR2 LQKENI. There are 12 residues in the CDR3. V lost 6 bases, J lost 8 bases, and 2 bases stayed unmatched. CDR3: CASSDRAEKLFF. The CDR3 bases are TGTGCCAGCTCGGACAGGGCCGAAAAACTGTTTTTT.

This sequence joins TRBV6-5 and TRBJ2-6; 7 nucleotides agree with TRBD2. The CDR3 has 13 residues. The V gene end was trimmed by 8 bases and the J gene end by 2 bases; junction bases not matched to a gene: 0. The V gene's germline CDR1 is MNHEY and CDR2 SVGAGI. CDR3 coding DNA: TGTGCCAGCCGGGGGGCTGGGGCCAACGTCCTGACTTTC. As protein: CASRGAGANVLTF.

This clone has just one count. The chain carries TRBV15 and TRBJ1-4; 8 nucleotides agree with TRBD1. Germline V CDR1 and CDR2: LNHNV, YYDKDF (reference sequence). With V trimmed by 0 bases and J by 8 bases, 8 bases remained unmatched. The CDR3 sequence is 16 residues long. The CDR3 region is CATSRDAGTGKEKLFF. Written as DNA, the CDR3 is TGTGCCACCAGCAGAGATGCCGGGACAGGCAAAGAAAAACTGTTTTTT.

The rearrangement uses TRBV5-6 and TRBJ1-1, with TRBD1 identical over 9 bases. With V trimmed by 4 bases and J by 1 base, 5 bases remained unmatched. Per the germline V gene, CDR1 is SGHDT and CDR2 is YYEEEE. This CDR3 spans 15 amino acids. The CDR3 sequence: CASSIRDRENTEAFF. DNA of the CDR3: TGTGCCAGCAGCATCCGGGACAGGGAGAACACTGAAGCTTTCTTT.

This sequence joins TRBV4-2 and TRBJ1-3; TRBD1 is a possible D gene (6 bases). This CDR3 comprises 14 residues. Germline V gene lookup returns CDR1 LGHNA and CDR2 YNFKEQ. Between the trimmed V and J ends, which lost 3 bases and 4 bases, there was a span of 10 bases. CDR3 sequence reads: CASSQAQGGNTIYF. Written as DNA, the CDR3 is TGTGCCAGCAGCCAGGCACAGGGCGGAAACACCATATATTTT.

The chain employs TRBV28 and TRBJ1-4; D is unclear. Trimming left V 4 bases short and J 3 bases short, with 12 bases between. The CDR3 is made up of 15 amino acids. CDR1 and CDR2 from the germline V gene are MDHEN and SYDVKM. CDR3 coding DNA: TGTGCCAGCAGTTCCCCGAGGAGTGCTAATGAAAAACTGTTTTTT. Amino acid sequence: CASSSPRSANEKLFF.

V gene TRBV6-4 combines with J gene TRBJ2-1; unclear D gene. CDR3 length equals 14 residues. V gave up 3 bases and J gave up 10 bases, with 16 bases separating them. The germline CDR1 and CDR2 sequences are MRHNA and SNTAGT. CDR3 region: CASSDSSRRREQFF. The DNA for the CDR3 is TGTGCCAGCAGTGATTCGAGTAGGCGGCGGGAGCAGTTCTTC.

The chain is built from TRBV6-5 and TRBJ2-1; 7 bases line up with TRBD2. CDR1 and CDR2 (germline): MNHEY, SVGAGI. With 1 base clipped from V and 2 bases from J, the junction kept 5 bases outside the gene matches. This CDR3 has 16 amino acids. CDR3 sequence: CASSYYRDYAYNEQFF. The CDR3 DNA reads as TGTGCCAGCAGTTACTACCGGGACTACGCCTACAATGAGCAGTTCTTC.

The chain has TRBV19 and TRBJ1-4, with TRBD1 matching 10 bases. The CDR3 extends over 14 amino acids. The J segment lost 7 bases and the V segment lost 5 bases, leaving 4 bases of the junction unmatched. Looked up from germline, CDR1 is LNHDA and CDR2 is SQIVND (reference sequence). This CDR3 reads CASSPTGGGEKLFF. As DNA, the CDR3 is TGTGCCAGTAGTCCGACAGGGGGCGGTGAAAAACTGTTTTTT.

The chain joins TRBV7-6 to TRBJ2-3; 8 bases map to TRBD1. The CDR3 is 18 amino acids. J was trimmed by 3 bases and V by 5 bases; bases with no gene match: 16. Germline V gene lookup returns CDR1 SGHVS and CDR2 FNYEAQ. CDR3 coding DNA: TGTGCCAGCAGCCCAAGCCCCTCAGGGGGCGTTCGTACAGATACGCAGTATTTT. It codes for CASSPSPSGGVRTDTQYF.

The CDR3 DNA reads as TGTGCCAGTAGCGGAGGGGCCAATAATTCACCCCTCCACTTT. Its translation is CASSGGANNSPLHF. The rearrangement uses TRBV19 and TRBJ1-6, with TRBD1 as a possible D gene (5 bases). Per the germline V gene, CDR1 is LNHDA and CDR2 is SQIVND (reference sequence). Trimming cost V 6 bases and J 5 bases, with 11 bases left between them. The CDR3 runs to 14 residues.

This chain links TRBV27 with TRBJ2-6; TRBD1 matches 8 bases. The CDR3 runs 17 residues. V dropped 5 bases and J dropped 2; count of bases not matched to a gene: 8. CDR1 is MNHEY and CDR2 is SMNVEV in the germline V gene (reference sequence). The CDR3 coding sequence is TGTGCCAGCAGTCCCCCCCCAGGGGGCCCTGGGGCCAACGTCCTGACTTTC. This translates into CASSPPPGGPGANVLTF.

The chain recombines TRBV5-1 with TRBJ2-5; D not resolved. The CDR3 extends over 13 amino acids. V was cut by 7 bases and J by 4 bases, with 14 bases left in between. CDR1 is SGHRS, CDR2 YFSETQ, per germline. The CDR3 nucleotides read TGCGCCAGCGGCGACTCGATCGGAGAGACCCAGTACTTC. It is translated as CASGDSIGETQYF.

CDR3: CSARDGRRQFF. The CDR3 nucleotides are TGCAGTGCTAGAGACGGGAGGCGTCAGTTCTTC. J is TRBJ2-1 and V is TRBV20-1, with TRBD2 matching over 7 bases. J lost 13 bases, V lost 0 bases, and 3 bases had no gene match. Germline loops: CDR1 DFQATT, CDR2 SNEGSKA (reference sequence). The CDR3 loop spans 11 amino acids.

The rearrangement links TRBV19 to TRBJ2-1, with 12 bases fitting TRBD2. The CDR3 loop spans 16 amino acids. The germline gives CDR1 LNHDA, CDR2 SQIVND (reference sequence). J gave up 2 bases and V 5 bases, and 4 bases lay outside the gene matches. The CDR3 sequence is CASSSRTSGTYNEQFF. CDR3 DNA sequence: TGTGCCAGTAGTTCACGGACTAGCGGGACCTACAATGAGCAGTTCTTC.

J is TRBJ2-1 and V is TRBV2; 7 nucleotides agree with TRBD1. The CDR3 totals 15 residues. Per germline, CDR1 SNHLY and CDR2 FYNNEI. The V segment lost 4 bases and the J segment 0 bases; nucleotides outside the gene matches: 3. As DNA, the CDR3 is TGTGCCAGCAGTGTTGCAGGGGGCTCCTACAATGAGCAGTTCTTC. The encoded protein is CASSVAGGSYNEQFF.

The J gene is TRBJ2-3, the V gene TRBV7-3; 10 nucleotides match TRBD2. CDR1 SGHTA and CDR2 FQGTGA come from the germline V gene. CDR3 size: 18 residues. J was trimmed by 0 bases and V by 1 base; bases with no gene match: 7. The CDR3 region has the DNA TGTGCCAGCAGCTTAAGGTCTAGCGGGAGTTCAAGCACAGATACGCAGTATTTT. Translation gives CASSLRSSGSSSTDTQYF.

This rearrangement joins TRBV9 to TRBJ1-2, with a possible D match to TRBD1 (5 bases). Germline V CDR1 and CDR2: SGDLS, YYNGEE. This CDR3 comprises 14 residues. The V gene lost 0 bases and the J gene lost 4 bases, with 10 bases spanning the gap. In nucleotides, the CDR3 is TGTGCCAGCAGCGTAGACCCAGGGTCCTATGGCTACACCTTC. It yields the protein CASSVDPGSYGYTF. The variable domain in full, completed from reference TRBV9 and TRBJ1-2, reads DSGVTQTPKHLITATGQRVTLRCSPRSGDLSVYWYQQSLDQGLQFLIQYYNGEERAKGNILERFSAQQFPDLHSELNLSSLELGDSALYFCASSVDPGSYGYTFGSGTRLTVV.

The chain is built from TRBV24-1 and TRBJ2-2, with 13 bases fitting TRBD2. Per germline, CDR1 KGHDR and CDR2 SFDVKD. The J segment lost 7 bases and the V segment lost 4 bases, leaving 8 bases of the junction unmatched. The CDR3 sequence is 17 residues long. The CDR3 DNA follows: TGTGCCACCAGTGAACCCGGACTAGCGGGGGTCGACGGGGAGCTGTTTTTT. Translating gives CATSEPGLAGVDGELFF.

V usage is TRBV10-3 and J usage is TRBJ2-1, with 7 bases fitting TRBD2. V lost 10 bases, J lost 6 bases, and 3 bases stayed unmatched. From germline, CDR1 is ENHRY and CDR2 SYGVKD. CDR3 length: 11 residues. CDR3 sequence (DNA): TGTGCCACGGGACTACCCAATGAGCAGTTCTTC. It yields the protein CATGLPNEQFF.

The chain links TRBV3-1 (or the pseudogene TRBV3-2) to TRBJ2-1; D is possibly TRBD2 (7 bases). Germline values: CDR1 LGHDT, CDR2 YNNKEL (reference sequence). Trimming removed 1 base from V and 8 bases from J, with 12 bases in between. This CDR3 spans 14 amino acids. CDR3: CASSQGPGGYEQFF. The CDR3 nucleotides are TGTGCCAGCAGCCAAGGCCCGGGGGGCTATGAGCAGTTCTTC.

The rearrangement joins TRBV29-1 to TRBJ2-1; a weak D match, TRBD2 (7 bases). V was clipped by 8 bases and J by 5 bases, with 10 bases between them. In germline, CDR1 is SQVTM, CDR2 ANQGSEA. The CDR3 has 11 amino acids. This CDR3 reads CSRGANNEQFF. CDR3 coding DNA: TGCAGCCGGGGGGCGAACAATGAGCAGTTCTTC.

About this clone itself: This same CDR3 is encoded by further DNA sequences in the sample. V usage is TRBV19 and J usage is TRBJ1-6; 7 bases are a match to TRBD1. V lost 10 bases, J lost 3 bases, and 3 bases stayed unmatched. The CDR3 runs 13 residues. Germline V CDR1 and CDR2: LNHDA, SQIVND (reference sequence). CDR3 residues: CATRDSYNSPLHF. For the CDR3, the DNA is TGTGCCACCAGGGACAGCTATAATTCACCCCTCCACTTT.

As DNA, the CDR3 is TGTGCCAGCAGCTTGGGGTCCGGGAGGAGAATCTACGAGCAGTACTTC. This gives the protein CASSLGSGRRIYEQYF. The chain carries TRBV5-4 and TRBJ2-7, with 7 bases aligning to TRBD2. Germline CDR1 SGHNT, CDR2 YYREEE (reference sequence). After removal of 0 bases from V and 3 bases from J, the junction contained 9 bases not matched to a gene. This CDR3 comprises 16 residues.

The CDR3 loop is CASSWGQSANTGELFF. In DNA, the CDR3 is TGCGCCAGCAGCTGGGGACAGTCAGCGAACACCGGGGAGCTGTTTTTT. The chain is built from TRBV5-1 and TRBJ2-2; 7 nucleotides align to TRBD1. Germline CDR1 is SGHRS and CDR2 is YFSETQ. V lost 3 bases and J lost 0; bases outside the gene matches: 5. The CDR3 sequence is 16 residues long. Based on the CDR3 plus reference TRBV5-1 and TRBJ2-2, the full variable domain is KAGVTQTPRYLIKTRGQQVTLSCSPISGHRSVSWYQQTPGQGLQFLFEYFSETQRNKGNFPGRFSGRQFSNSRSEMNVSTLELGDSALYLCASSWGQSANTGELFFGEGSRLTVL.

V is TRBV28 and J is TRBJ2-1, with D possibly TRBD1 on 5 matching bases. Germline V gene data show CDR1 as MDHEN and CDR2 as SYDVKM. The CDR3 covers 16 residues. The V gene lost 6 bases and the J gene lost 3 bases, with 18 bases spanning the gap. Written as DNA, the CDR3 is TGTGCCAGCAGCGATAGACAGTGGATGGGCTACAATGAGCAGTTCTTC. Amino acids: CASSDRQWMGYNEQFF.

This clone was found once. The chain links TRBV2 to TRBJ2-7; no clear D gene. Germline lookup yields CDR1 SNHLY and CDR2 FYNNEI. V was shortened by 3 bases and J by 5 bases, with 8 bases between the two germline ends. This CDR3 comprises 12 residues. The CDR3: CASSDARNEQYF. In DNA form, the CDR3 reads TGTGCCAGCAGTGACGCGAGGAACGAGCAGTACTTC. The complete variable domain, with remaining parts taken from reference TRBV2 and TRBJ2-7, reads EPEVTQTPSHQVTQMGQEVILRCVPISNHLYFYWYRQILGQKVEFLVSFYNNEISEKSEIFDDQFSVERPDGSNFTLKIRSTKLEDSAMYFCASSDARNEQYFGPGTRLTVT.

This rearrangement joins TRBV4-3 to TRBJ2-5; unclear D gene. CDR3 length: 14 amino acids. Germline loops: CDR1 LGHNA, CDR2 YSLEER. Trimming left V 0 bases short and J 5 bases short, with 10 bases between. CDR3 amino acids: CASSQEIVRETQYF. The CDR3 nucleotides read TGCGCCAGCAGCCAAGAAATAGTACGGGAGACCCAGTACTTC.

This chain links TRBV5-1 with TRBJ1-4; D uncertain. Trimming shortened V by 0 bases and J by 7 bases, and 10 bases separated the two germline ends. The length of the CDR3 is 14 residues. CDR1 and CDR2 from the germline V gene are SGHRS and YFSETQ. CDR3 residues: CASSLAGPGEKLFF. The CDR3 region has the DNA TGCGCCAGCAGCTTGGCGGGTCCCGGTGAAAAACTGTTTTTT.

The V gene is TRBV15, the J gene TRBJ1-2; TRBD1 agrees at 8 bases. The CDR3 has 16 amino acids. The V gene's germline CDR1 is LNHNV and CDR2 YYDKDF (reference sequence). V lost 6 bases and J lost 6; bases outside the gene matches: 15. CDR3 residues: CATSNQRTGQANGYTF. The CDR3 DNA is TGTGCCACCAGTAACCAACGTACGGGACAGGCTAATGGCTACACCTTC.

CDR3 residues: CASNPTNSGSYEQYF. In DNA form, the CDR3 reads TGTGCCAGTAATCCCACGAACTCAGGAAGCTACGAGCAGTACTTC. The chain is built from TRBV19 and TRBJ2-7; D not certain. CDR1 and CDR2 from the germline V gene are LNHDA and SQIVND (reference sequence). V was shortened by 7 bases and J by 3 bases, with 19 bases between the two germline ends. The CDR3 consists of 15 residues.